These 17 T cell receptor beta chains came from one sample sequenced in a study of CD8 T cells in Susac syndrome. An input of roughly 0.5 to 1 ug of RNA was subjected to reverse transcription using random hexamers. In TCRdb, the immunoSEQ multiplex PCR reads were re-called with MiXCR into one record per CDR3 protein. The repertoire holds approximately 120,000 distinct CDR3 sequences, with roughly 93% as singletons. Sample: CD8+ T cells from PBMCs. The receptors were gathered from a human donor with multiple sclerosis.

The J gene is TRBJ1-6, the V gene TRBV14, with TRBD1 as a possible D gene (5 bases). The CDR3 runs 13 residues. V lost 1 base to trimming and J lost 9 bases, with 7 bases between them. Germline CDR1 SGHDN, CDR2 FVKESK. The CDR3 protein is CASSQAGTSPLHF. The CDR3 DNA follows: TGTGCCAGCAGCCAAGCGGGGACTTCACCCCTCCACTTT.

The chain has TRBV21-1 and TRBJ2-5; TRBD2 is the table's D call, not checked against the DNA. TRBV21-1 is a documented pseudogene. The CDR3 consists of 11 residues. As DNA, the CDR3 is TGTGCCAGCAGGAGGAGGGAGACCCAGTACTTC. Translated: CASRRRETQYF.

The chain combines TRBV6-5 with TRBJ1-1; 7 nucleotides line up with TRBD1. CDR1 and CDR2 (germline): MNHEY, SVGAGI. There are 13 residues in the CDR3. The J segment lost 7 bases and the V segment lost 5 bases, leaving 7 bases of the junction unmatched. CDR3 residues: CASSQGGAVEAFF. In nucleotides, the CDR3 is TGTGCCAGCAGTCAAGGGGGCGCGGTTGAAGCTTTCTTT.

DNA for the CDR3: TGTGCCAGCAGCTTAGGGTACAGGGCAGTGAAAACAGATACGCAGTATTTT. Translating gives CASSLGYRAVKTDTQYF. V and J are TRBV7-9 and TRBJ2-3; a possible D gene is TRBD1 (6 bases). Trimming shortened V by 1 base and J by 3 bases, and 17 bases separated the two germline ends. This CDR3 has 17 amino acids. CDR1 SEHNR and CDR2 FQNEAQ come from the germline V gene (reference sequence). Full variable domain (rest looked up from reference TRBV7-9 and TRBJ2-3): DTGVSQNPRHKITKRGQNVTFRCDPISEHNRLYWYRQTLGQGPEFLTYFQNEAQLEKSRLLSDRFSAERPKGSFSTLEIQRTEQGDSAMYLCASSLGYRAVKTDTQYFGPGTRLTVL.

This chain joins TRBV7-8 and TRBJ1-1; unclear D gene. The CDR3 length is 12 residues. V was trimmed by 1 base and J by 7 bases, leaving 7 bases between them. Germline V lookup: CDR1 SGHVS, CDR2 FQNEAQ. Here the CDR3 reads CASSLVTGEAFF. DNA of the CDR3: TGTGCCAGCAGCTTAGTCACGGGTGAAGCTTTCTTT.

The gene calls are TRBV9 and TRBJ1-1, with D perhaps TRBD1 (6 bases). Germline CDR1 reads SGDLS; CDR2 reads YYNGEE. The CDR3 runs 14 residues. V lost 3 bases, J lost 7 bases, and 16 bases lay in between. DNA of the CDR3: TGTGCCAGCAGCGGACGGGACACTGTCCTTGAAGCTTTCTTT. It specifies CASSGRDTVLEAFF.

The chain uses TRBV6-1 and TRBJ2-4; D gene unclear. This CDR3 has 13 amino acids. In germline, CDR1 is MNHNS, CDR2 SASEGT. V lost 6 bases and J lost 0, with 6 bases in between. Written as DNA, the CDR3 is TGTGCCAGCAGGGTAGGAGCCAAAAACATTCAGTACTTC. Its translation is CASRVGAKNIQYF.

The V and J genes are TRBV15 and TRBJ2-1; 14 positions match TRBD2. V gave up 5 bases and J gave up 8 bases; unmatched junction bases: 5. CDR1 and CDR2 from the germline V gene are LNHNV and YYDKDF (reference sequence). The CDR3 is 15 residues long. This chain's CDR3 is CATSFRLAGGDEQFF. CDR3 nucleotide sequence: TGTGCCACCAGCTTCCGACTAGCGGGAGGGGATGAGCAGTTCTTC. The entire variable domain, with the rest obtained from reference TRBV15 and TRBJ2-1, is as follows: DAMVIQNPRYQVTQFGKPVTLSCSQTLNHNVMYWYQQKSSQAPKLLFHYYDKDFNNEADTPDNFQSRRPNTSFCFLDIRSPGLGDTAMYLCATSFRLAGGDEQFFGPGTRLTVL.

V gene TRBV12-3 or TRBV12-4 combines with J gene TRBJ2-5; D is undetermined. The CDR3 loop spans 15 amino acids. V lost 6 bases and J 2 bases, leaving 16 bases between the germline ends. This CDR3 reads CASSPYFSSQETQYF. The CDR3 region has the DNA TGTGCCAGCAGCCCCTATTTTAGTTCACAAGAGACCCAGTACTTC.

The CDR3 loop is CASFGTVNTEAFF. The CDR3 DNA reads TGTGCCAGCTTCGGGACGGTGAACACTGAAGCTTTCTTT. This chain links TRBV2 with TRBJ1-1, with a weak D call TRBD1 (5 bases). Trimming removed 8 bases at V and 0 bases at J, with 10 bases between. Germline V gene sequence: CDR1 SNHLY, CDR2 FYNNEI. The CDR3 is 13 amino acids.

The V gene is TRBV7-9, the J gene TRBJ2-7; 12 bases match TRBD1. The ends lost 7 bases at V and 7 bases at J; junction bases unmatched: 11. CDR3 length: 15 amino acids. Germline V lookup: CDR1 SEHNR, CDR2 FQNEAQ (reference sequence). The CDR3 DNA is TGTGCCAGCAACCGTCCGGGACAGGGGGCGGGGGAGCAGTACTTC. It codes for CASNRPGQGAGEQYF.

This chain links TRBV13 with TRBJ2-5; D perhaps matches TRBD2 (6 bases). The CDR3 totals 13 residues. Trimming shortened V by 5 bases and J by 7 bases, and 14 bases separated the two germline ends. The germline CDR1 and CDR2 sequences are PRHDT and FYEKMQ (reference sequence). CDR3 amino acids: CASSRDGGRTQYF. Written as DNA, the CDR3 is TGTGCCAGCAGCCGGGATGGGGGGAGGACCCAGTACTTC. The full variable domain, completed using reference TRBV13 and TRBJ2-5, is AAGVIQSPRHLIKEKRETATLKCYPIPRHDTVYWYQQGPGQDPQFLISFYEKMQSDKGSIPDRFSAQQFSDYHSELNMSSLELGDSALYFCASSRDGGRTQYFGPGTRLLVL.

The rearrangement links TRBV14 to TRBJ2-1; TRBD2 aligns across 13 bases. This CDR3 is built from 16 residues. Germline-derived CDR1 and CDR2 are SGHDN and FVKESK. Trimming at V came to 3 bases and at J to 9 bases, leaving 8 bases not matched to a gene. CDR3 protein: CASSHSTSGRFFEQFF. The CDR3 DNA follows: TGTGCCAGCAGCCATTCGACTAGCGGGAGGTTCTTTGAGCAGTTCTTC.

The chain links TRBV28 to TRBJ2-7, with 10 bases identical to TRBD1. There are 15 residues in the CDR3. The ends lost 10 bases at V and 7 bases at J; junction bases unmatched: 16. Germline lookup yields CDR1 MDHEN and CDR2 SYDVKM. The CDR3 sequence is CAIAWVRDRGGEQYF. The CDR3 DNA follows: TGTGCCATCGCTTGGGTTAGGGACAGGGGAGGAGAGCAGTACTTC.

V is TRBV20-1 and J is TRBJ2-2; 9 nucleotides align to TRBD2. This CDR3 region has 16 residues. The J segment lost 3 bases and the V segment lost 1 base, leaving 6 bases of the junction unmatched. Germline loops: CDR1 DFQATT, CDR2 SNEGSKA (reference sequence). The CDR3 DNA sequence: TGCAGTGCTAGAGTGGGCGGGGGGGCAGACACCGGGGAGCTGTTTTTT. It translates to CSARVGGGADTGELFF.

The chain couples TRBV3-1 to TRBJ2-3, with a tentative D call TRBD2 (6 bases). V dropped 0 bases and J dropped 3 bases, with 7 bases sitting between them. CDR3 length equals 14 residues. Germline-derived CDR1 and CDR2 are LGHDT and YNNKEL (reference sequence). CDR3 sequence (DNA): TGTGCCAGCAGCCAAGATAGCGGTACAGATACGCAGTATTTT. As protein: CASSQDSGTDTQYF.

The chain combines TRBV6-2 or TRBV6-3 with TRBJ1-2; D gene ambiguous. The CDR3 contains 14 residues. Between the trimmed V and J ends, which lost 0 bases and 7 bases, there was a span of 12 bases. From germline, CDR1 is MNHEY and CDR2 SVGEGT. CDR3 in amino acids: CASSYSKTIPGYTF. In nucleotides, the CDR3 is TGTGCCAGCAGTTACTCAAAGACGATCCCTGGCTACACCTTC.